The clone carrying this T cell receptor (beta chain) showed up just a few times. Antigen specificity is unknown. J lost 3 bases, V lost 8 bases, and 12 bases had no gene match. Germline lookup yields CDR1 MGHDK and CDR2 SYGVNS. The CDR3 length is 16 residues. Researchers amplified the TCR beta CDR3 regions from RNA transcripts. When the TCR CDR3 underwent first-round RT-PCR, the HTBI primer set was used. TCRdb used MiXCR to reprocess the multiplex PCR reads, holding one entry per CDR3 protein. The data contain hundreds of thousands of distinct CDR3 sequences, roughly a third of them singletons. This record comes from a study of T cells in Graves' hyperthyroidism and ophthalmopathy. Study-level results: Ophthalmopathy, as predicted by the model, came a median 6.5 months after the prediction.

Stability of Graves' hyperthyroidism was defined as absent ophthalmopathy progression within 18 months. Hyperthyroidism patients were newly diagnosed, had disease duration under 2 months, and were aged 18 to 65 years. The PBMCs were sourced from fresh peripheral blood (around 10 ml). The V call is TRBV25-1, the J call TRBJ2-3; TRBD1 matches 9 bases. The material sequenced was blood. This TCR came from a woman aged 35 to 49 with Graves' hyperthyroidism. The CDR3 reads CASAKPPGQGTDTQYF. The CDR3 DNA sequence: TGTGCCAGCGCTAAACCTCCGGGACAGGGTACAGATACGCAGTATTTT.